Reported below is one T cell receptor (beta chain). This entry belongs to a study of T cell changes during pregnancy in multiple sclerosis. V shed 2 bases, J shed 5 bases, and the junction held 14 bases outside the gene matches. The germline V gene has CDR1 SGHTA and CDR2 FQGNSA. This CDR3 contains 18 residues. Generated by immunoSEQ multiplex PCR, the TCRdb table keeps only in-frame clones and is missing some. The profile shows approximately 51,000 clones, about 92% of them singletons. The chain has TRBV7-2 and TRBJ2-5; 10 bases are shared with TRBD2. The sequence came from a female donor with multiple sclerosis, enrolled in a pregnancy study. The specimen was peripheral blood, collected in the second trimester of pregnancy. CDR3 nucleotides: TGTGCCAGCAGCTTACCGCCCGGGGCTAGCGGGAGTTTGGAGACCCAGTACTTC. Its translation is CASSLPPGASGSLETQYF.